This TCR beta chain emerged from a study of T-cell reconstitution after alpha-beta-depleted transplantation in children (dated by TCRdb to 2016 to 2018). At the level of the whole study: The study quantitatively tracked T-cell immune reconstitution after TCRalphabeta/CD19-depleted allogeneic hematopoietic cell transplantation in children using TCR repertoire profiling.

Libraries were built with PCR. The listed sequencing device is Illumina HiSeq 2500. Molecular barcoding was employed in the preparation of TCR libraries, with unique molecular identifiers being used to normalize TCRbeta repertoire quantification. In TCRdb, the public reads were trimmed at Q25 with fastp and aligned with MiXCR, with productive beta chains retained. Duplicate CDR3 protein sequences are folded into a single record with the most common DNA and genes. Present in this sample are just under 550,000 distinct CDR3 sequences, around 16% of which were seen just once. The ten biggest clones cover 3% to 4% of the sample. Of note for this clonotype: Its antigen target is currently unknown. Base qualities were left out, and no much larger clone turns up one base away.

The germline V gene sets CDR1 to SGHRS and CDR2 to YFSETQ. The CDR3, from cysteine to phenylalanine, totals 12 residues. The retained sequence is limited to the CDR3, 36 bases, with the frame set at the first base. V is cut back by 3 bases and J by 10 bases, with 1 base in the junction unmatched. This TCR came from a human donor who donated a stem cell graft to a child with acute lymphoblastic leukemia. The input for sequencing was PBMCs from the stem cell graft donor, taken from the stem cell graft. The sequence is built from TRBV5-1 and TRBJ2-1, with 10 central nucleotides matching TRBD2. The DNA is TGCGCCAGCAGCTGGACTAGCGGCGAGCAGTTCTTC. This translates into CASSWTSGEQFF.